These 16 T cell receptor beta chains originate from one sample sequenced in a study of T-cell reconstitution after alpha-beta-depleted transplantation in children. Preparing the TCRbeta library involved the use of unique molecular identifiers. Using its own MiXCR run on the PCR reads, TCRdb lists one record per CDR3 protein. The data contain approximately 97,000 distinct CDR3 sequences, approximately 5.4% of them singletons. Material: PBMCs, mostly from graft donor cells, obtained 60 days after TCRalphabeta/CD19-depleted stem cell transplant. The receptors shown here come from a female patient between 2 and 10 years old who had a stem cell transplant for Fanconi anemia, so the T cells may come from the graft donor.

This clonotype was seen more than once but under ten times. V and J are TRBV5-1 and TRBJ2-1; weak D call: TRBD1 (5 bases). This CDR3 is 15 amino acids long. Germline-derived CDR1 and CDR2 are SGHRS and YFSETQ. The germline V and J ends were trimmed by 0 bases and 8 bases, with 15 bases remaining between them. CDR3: CASSLALGTGDEQFF. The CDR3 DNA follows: TGCGCCAGCAGCTTGGCATTGGGAACAGGCGATGAGCAGTTCTTC.

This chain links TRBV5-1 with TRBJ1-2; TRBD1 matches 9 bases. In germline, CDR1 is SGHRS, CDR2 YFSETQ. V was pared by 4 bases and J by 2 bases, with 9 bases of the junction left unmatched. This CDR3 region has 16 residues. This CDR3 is CASSDPGQGWNYGYTF. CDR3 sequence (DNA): TGCGCCAGCAGCGACCCCGGACAGGGGTGGAACTATGGCTACACCTTC.

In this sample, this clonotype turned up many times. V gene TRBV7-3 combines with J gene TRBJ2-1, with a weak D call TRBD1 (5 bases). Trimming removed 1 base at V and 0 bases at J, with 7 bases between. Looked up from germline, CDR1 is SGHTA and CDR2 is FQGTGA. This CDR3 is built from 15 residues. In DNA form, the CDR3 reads TGTGCCAGCAGCTTAAGACAGATCTCCTACAATGAGCAGTTCTTC. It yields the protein CASSLRQISYNEQFF.

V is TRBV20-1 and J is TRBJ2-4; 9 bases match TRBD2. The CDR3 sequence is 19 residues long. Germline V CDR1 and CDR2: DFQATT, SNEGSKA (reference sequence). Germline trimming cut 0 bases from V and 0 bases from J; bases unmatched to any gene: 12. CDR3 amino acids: CSARDRRLAGLLAKNIQYF. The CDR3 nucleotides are TGCAGTGCTAGAGATAGGAGGCTAGCGGGGCTACTAGCCAAAAACATTCAGTACTTC.

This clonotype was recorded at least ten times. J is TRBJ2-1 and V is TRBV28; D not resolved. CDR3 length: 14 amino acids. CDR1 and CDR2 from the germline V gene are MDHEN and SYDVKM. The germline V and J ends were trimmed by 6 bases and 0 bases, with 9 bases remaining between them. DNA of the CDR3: TGTGCCAGCAGCCTCGTGAGCTCCTACAATGAGCAGTTCTTC. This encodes CASSLVSSYNEQFF.

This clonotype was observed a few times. The CDR3 protein is CASSTDWTGSYEQYF. CDR3 bases: TGCGCCAGCAGCACTGACTGGACAGGGTCCTACGAGCAGTACTTC. The chain links TRBV5-1 to TRBJ2-7, with 8 bases lining up with TRBD1. J gave up 1 base and V 4 bases, and 7 bases lay outside the gene matches. The CDR3 is 15 residues long. Germline V gene lookup returns CDR1 SGHRS and CDR2 YFSETQ.

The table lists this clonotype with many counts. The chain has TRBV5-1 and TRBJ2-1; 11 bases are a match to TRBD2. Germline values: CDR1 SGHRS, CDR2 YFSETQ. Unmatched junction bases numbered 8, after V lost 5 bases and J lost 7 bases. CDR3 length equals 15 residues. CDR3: CASRPTSGSRNEQFF. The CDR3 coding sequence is TGCGCCAGCAGACCTACTAGCGGGAGTAGGAATGAGCAGTTCTTC.

CDR3 sequence (DNA): TGTGCCAGCAGCCAAGGAGGGTATCTAAGGGATCAGCCCCAGCATTTT. Its translation is CASSQGGYLRDQPQHF. The chain uses TRBV4-2 and TRBJ1-5; D is unclear. Trimming cost V 1 base and J 5 bases, with 15 bases left between them. This CDR3 is built from 16 residues. Germline V lookup: CDR1 LGHNA, CDR2 YNFKEQ.

The CDR3 protein is CASSFPRAPTGLERVVAFF. Here the CDR3 DNA reads TGTGCCAGCAGCTTCCCTCGAGCCCCAACAGGGCTCGAACGGGTTGTAGCTTTCTTT. The rearrangement joins TRBV5-6 to TRBJ1-1; possibly TRBD1 for D (6 bases). CDR1 and CDR2 from the germline V gene are SGHDT and YYEEEE. The CDR3 loop spans 19 amino acids. Trimming shortened V by 2 bases and J by 10 bases, and 33 bases separated the two germline ends.

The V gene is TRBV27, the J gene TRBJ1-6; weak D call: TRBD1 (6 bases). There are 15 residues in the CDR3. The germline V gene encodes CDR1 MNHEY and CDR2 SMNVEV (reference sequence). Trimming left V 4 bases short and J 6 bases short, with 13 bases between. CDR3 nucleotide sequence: TGTGCCAGCAGTTCTTTACAGGGCCTTAATTCACCCCTCCACTTT. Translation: CASSSLQGLNSPLHF.

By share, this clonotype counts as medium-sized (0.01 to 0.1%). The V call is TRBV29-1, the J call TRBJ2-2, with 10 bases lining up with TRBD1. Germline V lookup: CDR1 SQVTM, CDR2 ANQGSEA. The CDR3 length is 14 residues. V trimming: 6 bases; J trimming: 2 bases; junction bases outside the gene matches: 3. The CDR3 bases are TGCAGCGTCGACAGGGGGCTTAACACCGGGGAGCTGTTTTTT. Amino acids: CSVDRGLNTGELFF.

The DNA for the CDR3 is TGCAGTGCTAGATTGGGTTATAGCAATCAGCCCCAGCATTTT. This codes for CSARLGYSNQPQHF. J is TRBJ1-5 and V is TRBV20-1; D not certain. Per germline, CDR1 DFQATT and CDR2 SNEGSKA (reference sequence). V lost 2 bases to trimming and J lost 0 bases, with 8 bases between them. The CDR3 extends over 14 amino acids.

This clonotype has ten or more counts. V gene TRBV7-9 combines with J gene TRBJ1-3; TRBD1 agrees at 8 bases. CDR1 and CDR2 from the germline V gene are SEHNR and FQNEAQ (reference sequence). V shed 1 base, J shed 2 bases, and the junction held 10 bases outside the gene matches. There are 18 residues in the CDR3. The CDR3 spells CASSLDDRGNSPGNTIYF. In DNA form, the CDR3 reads TGTGCCAGCAGCTTAGACGACAGGGGAAATTCTCCTGGAAACACCATATATTTT.

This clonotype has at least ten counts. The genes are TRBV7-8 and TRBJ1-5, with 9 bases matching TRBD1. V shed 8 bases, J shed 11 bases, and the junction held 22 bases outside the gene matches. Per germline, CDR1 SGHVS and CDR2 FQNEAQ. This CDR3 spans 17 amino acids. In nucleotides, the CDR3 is TGTGCCAGCTCGTCCCCTCAGGCAGACAGGGGGAGGGCAGCCCAGCATTTT. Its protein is CASSSPQADRGRAAQHF. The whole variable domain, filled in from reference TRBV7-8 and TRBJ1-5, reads GAGVSQSPRYKVAKRGQDVALRCDPISGHVSLFWYQQALGQGPEFLTYFQNEAQLDKSGLPSDRFFAERPEGSVSTLKIQRTQQEDSAVYLCASSSPQADRGRAAQHFGDGTRLSIL.

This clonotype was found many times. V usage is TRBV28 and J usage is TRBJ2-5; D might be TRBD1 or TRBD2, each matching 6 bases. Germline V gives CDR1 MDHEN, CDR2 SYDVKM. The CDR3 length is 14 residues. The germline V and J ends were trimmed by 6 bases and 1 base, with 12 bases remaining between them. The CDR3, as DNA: TGTGCCAGCAGCCACGGGGGCCCCCAAGAGACCCAGTACTTC. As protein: CASSHGGPQETQYF.

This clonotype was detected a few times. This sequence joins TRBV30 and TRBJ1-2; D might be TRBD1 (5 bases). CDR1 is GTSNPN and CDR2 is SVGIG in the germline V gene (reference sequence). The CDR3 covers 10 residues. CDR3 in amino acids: CAMVGGGYTF. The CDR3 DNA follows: TGTGCAATGGTTGGGGGTGGCTACACCTTC.